The rows below give T cell receptor beta chains drawn from one sample of a study of blood T cell repertoires in COVID-19. TCRdb's table, derived via immunoSEQ multiplex PCR, lists solely in-frame clones and lacks some. The table includes tens of thousands of clones, about 73% detected once. The sequenced sample consisted of peripheral blood. All receptors come from a woman over 75 with acute or convalescent COVID-19. Each CDR3 is given with its conserved first and last residue.

TRBJ1-2,14,TRBV7-2,CASSYVPGAAGYTF
TRBJ2-3,14,TRBV19,CASTPGQATDTQYF
TRBJ2-3,15,TRBV13,CASSLGAGVTDTQYF
TRBJ2-5,11,TRBV30,CAWRGAETQYF
TRBJ2-1,12,TRBV12-3/TRBV12-4,CASSLYPNEQFF
TRBJ2-3,14,TRBV27,CASRNGQNTDTQYF
TRBJ1-2,14,TRBV6-1,CASSDGGPNYGYTF
TRBJ2-7,15,TRBV7-9,CASSLDGRLAYEQYF
TRBJ2-7,14,TRBV11-2,CASSAAGTGYEQYF
TRBJ1-5,15,TRBV5-1,CASSLATGVGEPQHF
TRBJ2-2,16,TRBV5-1,CASSLGQGGRTGELFF
TRBJ2-7,17,TRBV19,CASSPKPFGLAVYEQYF
TRBJ2-7,14,TRBV2,CASKPGQGPYEQYF
TRBJ1-1,13,TRBV19,CASSMGRNTEAFF
TRBJ2-7,14,TRBV9,CASSVAGLAGEQYF
TRBJ2-1,19,TRBV5-1,CASRGSGLAGLSSYNEQFF
TRBJ1-4,18,TRBV18,CASSPETGARWSREKLFF
TRBJ2-1,15,TRBV27,CASSSGGWRDGEQFF
TRBJ1-5,13,TRBV6-5,CASSYSARGPVHF
TRBJ2-2,14,TRBV19,CASSMRLAAGELFF
TRBJ2-2,16,TRBV5-1,CASSPGAGGVTGELFF
TRBJ2-7,14,TRBV28,CASIASGPSYEQYF
TRBJ2-7,13,TRBV5-4,CASSQDRVYEQYF
TRBJ2-1,13,TRBV9,CASSVSAVNEQFF
TRBJ1-1,15,TRBV5-1,CASSLVGAPGTEAFF
TRBJ2-7,14,TRBV7-2,CASNVAGLPYEQYF
TRBJ2-1,12,TRBV21-1,CASSKGQDEQFF
TRBJ2-7,14,TRBV5-1,CASSWAEREDEQYF
TRBJ2-3,17,TRBV7-2,CASSLSFSGRAKDTQYF
TRBJ2-3,16,TRBV4-2,CASSQDSGRGADTQYF
TRBJ2-7,15,TRBV14,CASSHNRQGAYEQYF
TRBJ2-3,13,TRBV7-9,CASSSRAADTQYF
TRBJ2-3,15,TRBV19,CASSSTGPSTDTQYF
TRBJ1-5,12,TRBV7-2,CASSTSNQPQHF
TRBJ1-2,14,TRBV9,CASSVEAGGAGYTF
TRBJ1-2,15,TRBV6-4,CASKQGNLRNYGYTF
TRBJ1-5,12,TRBV5-5,CASSTTGQPQHF
TRBJ1-6,14,TRBV27,CASSVRDRASPLHF
TRBJ2-7,15,TRBV27,CASSRGGRVSYEQYF
TRBJ2-7,14,TRBV18,CASSPREGAYEQYF
TRBJ2-6,18,TRBV28,CASSSPGTGVSGANVLTF
TRBJ1-5,12,TRBV28,CASSFGSQPQHF
TRBJ2-1,14,TRBV5-4,CASVIAGGRNEQFF
TRBJ2-7,18,TRBV27,CASKMIKTGTGGQYEQYF
TRBJ2-7,15,TRBV4-3,CASSQPGQGTYEQYF
TRBJ1-5,16,TRBV28,CASSSKRQGLDLPQHF
TRBJ2-4,15,TRBV6-2/TRBV6-3,CASSTGLADKNIQYF
TRBJ2-1,16,TRBV4-2,CASSQVGAGGFYEQFF
TRBJ2-7,14,TRBV27,CASRREGQFYEQYF
TRBJ2-1,16,TRBV5-1,CASSLGTSGNYNEQFF
TRBJ1-1,14,TRBV28,CASSVRQLSNEAFF